This T cell receptor (beta chain) appears in the sequencing data of a study of technical replicates of blood from a few donors (dated by TCRdb to the late 2010s). Libraries were constructed by the immunoSEQ multiplex PCR assay. Entries here come from immuneACCESS through TCRdb and include only in-frame sequences with V and J called. Some clones fail to appear in such tables; in the studies checked, an unresolved V gene covers under half of the shortfall, and the cause of the remainder is unknown. This sample comprises around 50,000 clones, 80% to 95% of them detected only once. 3% to 4% of the sample is in the top ten clones. The CDR1 and CDR2 encoded by the germline V gene are SQVTM and ANQGSEA. Spanning cysteine to phenylalanine, the CDR3 consists of 12 amino acids. Left in the record is the CDR3 DNA by itself, 36 bases read in frame from the first base. At the junction V is shortened by 1 base and J by 5 bases, with 8 bases in between.

This clone was recorded once. The target of this receptor is not known. No per-base quality is available; no much larger clone lies one base away. The sequence joins TRBV29-1 to TRBJ1-1; the D gene is possibly TRBD1, with 5 bases matching. The clonotype was recovered from a human donor in good health. Some clones in this sample may be carry-over from other donors' samples. What was sequenced was PBMCs. The CDR3 protein sequence reads: CSVEGGGTEAFF. The DNA sequence reads TGCAGCGTTGAAGGTGGGGGGACTGAAGCTTTCTTT.